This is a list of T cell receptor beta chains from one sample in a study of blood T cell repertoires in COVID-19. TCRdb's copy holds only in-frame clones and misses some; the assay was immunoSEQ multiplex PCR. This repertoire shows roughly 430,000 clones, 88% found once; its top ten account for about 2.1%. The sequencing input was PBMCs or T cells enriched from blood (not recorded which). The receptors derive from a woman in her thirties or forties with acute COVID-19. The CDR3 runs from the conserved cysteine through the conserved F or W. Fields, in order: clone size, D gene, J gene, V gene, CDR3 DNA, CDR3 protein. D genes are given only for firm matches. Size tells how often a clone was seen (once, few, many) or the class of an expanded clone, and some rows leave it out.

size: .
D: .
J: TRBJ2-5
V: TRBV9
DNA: TGTGCCAGCAGCCCCCGAACGGGGTCCCAAGAGACCCAGTACTTC
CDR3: CASSPRTGSQETQYF

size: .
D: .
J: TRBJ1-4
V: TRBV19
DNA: TGTGCCAGTAGTATAGCCACAGGGCCTAATGAAAAACTGTTTTTT
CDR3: CASSIATGPNEKLFF

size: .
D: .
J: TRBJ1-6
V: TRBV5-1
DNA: TGCGCCAGCAGCTTCCGGGACTATAATTCACCCCTCCACTTT
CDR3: CASSFRDYNSPLHF

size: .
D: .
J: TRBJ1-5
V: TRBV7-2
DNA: TGTGCCAGCAGCTTAGGGGGAGTTGATCAGCCCCAGCATTTT
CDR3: CASSLGGVDQPQHF

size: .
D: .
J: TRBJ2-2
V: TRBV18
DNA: TGTGCCAGCTCACCTTACAGCAACACCGGGGAGCTGTTTTTT
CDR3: CASSPYSNTGELFF

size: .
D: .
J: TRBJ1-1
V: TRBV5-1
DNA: TGCGCCAGCAGCCGCTTGGGGGCCGGGAACACTGAAGCTTTCTTT
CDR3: CASSRLGAGNTEAFF

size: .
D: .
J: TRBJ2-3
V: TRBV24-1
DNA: TGTGCCACCAGTGACCCCGGGACAACTAGCACAGATACGCAGTATTTT
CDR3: CATSDPGTTSTDTQYF

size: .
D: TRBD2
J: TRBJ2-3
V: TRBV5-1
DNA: TGCGCCAGCACCCTGGGGTACGGGGGGGCCTTCGATACGCAGTATTTT
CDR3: CASTLGYGGAFDTQYF

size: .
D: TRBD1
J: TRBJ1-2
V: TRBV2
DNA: TGTGCCAGCAGTGCCCTGACAGGGTATCTTGGCTACACCTTC
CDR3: CASSALTGYLGYTF

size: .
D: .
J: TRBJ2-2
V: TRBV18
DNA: TGTGCCAGCTCACGCGCCTTGTGGGGCGCATCCACCGGGGAGCTGTTTTTT
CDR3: CASSRALWGASTGELFF

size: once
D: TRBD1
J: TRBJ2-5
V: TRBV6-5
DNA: TGTGCCAGCAGTTCCCGACAGGGGCGGGAGACCCAGTACTTC
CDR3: CASSSRQGRETQYF

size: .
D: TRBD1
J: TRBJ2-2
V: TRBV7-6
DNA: TGTGCCAGCAGCTCGACAGGGTATTCGGGGGAGCTGTTTTTT
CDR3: CASSSTGYSGELFF

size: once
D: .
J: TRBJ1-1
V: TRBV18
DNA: TGTGCCAGCTCACTTGGACAGAGAAATTTGAACACTGAAGCTTTCTTT
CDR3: CASSLGQRNLNTEAFF

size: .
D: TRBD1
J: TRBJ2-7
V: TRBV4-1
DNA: TGCGCCAGCAGCCAAGCTGATTTTTTACCGGGACAGGGAAGGGAGCAGTACTTC
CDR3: CASSQADFLPGQGREQYF

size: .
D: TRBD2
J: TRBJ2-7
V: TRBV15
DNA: TGTGCCACCAGCAGAGTGGTGGGAGCGGGACGGTACGAGCAGTACTTC
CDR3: CATSRVVGAGRYEQYF

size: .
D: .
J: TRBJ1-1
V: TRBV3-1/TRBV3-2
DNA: TGTGCCAGCAGCCAAAACGCTTGGCCAGGAACTGAAGCTTTCTTT
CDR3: CASSQNAWPGTEAFF

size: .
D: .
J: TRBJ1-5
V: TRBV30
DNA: TGTGCCTTCAGGGATTTGAATCAGCCCCAGCATTTT
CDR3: CAFRDLNQPQHF

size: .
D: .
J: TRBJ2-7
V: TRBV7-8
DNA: TGTGCCAGCAGCTTACGACTAGTGAGGGAGCAGTACTTC
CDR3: CASSLRLVREQYF

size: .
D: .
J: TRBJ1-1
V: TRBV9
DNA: TGTGCCAGCAGCGGGGCCGACAGCCCGAACGCTGAAGCTTTCTTT
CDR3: CASSGADSPNAEAFF

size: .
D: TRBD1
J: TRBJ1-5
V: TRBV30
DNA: TGTGCCTGGAGTGCCCCCCCGGGACAGGGACAGCCCCAGCATTTT
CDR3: CAWSAPPGQGQPQHF

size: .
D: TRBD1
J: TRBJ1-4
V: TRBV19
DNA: TGTGCCAGTAGTCCAGTGACAGGGGCTAATGAAAAACTGTTTTTT
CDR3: CASSPVTGANEKLFF

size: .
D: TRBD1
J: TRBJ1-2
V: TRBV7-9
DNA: TGTGCCAGCAGCTTAGTAGGACAGGGGATCTATGGCTACACCTTC
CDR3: CASSLVGQGIYGYTF

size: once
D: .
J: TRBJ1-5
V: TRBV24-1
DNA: TGTGCCACCAGTGGCGACGGAGTTAATCAGCCCCAGCATTTT
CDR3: CATSGDGVNQPQHF

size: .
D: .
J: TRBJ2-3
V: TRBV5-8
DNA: TGTGCCAGCAGCTTGGGGTGGCGGGGTAAAGATACGCAGTATTTT
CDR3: CASSLGWRGKDTQYF

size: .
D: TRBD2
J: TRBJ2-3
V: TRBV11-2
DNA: TGTGCCAGCAACGATCTACTAGCGGGGGCCACAGATACGCAGTATTTT
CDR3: CASNDLLAGATDTQYF

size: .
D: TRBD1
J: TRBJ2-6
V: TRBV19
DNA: TGTGCCAGTAGTATACAGGGGGATGGGGCCAACGTCCTGACTTTC
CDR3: CASSIQGDGANVLTF

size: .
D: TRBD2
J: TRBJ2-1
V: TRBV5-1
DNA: TGCGCCAGCAGCTGGACTAGCGGGGGGGCAGGAGAGCAGTTCTTC
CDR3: CASSWTSGGAGEQFF

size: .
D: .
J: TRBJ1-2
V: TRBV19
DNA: TGTGCCAGCCACGATCTCGCGGGAGGGGACTATGGCTACACCTTC
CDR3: CASHDLAGGDYGYTF

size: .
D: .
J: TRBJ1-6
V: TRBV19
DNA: TGTGCCAGTAGGTTTTTGAGTGGTTCACCCCTCCACTTT
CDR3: CASRFLSGSPLHF

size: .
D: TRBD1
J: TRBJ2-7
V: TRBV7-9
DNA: TGTGCCAGCAGCCCCGGACCCGGGACAGGGATTCGGGAGCAGTACTTC
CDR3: CASSPGPGTGIREQYF

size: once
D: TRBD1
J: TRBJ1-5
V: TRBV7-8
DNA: TGTGCCAGCAGCTTAGGACGGGACAGGGGATCTGGCAATCAGCCCCAGCATTTT
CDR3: CASSLGRDRGSGNQPQHF

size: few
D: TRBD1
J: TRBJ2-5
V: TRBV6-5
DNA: TGTGCCAGCAGCCCGAGGGACAGCGAAGAGACCCAGTACTTC
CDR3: CASSPRDSEETQYF

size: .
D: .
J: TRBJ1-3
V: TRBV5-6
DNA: TGTGCCAGCAGCTTCGGAGCGAACTCTGGAAACACCATATATTTT
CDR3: CASSFGANSGNTIYF

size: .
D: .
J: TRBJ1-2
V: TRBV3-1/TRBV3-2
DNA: TGTGCCAGCAGCCACAGGGCGATCGGCTACACCTTC
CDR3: CASSHRAIGYTF

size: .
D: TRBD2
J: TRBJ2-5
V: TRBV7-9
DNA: TGTGCCAGCAGCTTAAATGGACTAGCGGGGGGGCTCCAGGAGACCCAGTACTTC
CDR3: CASSLNGLAGGLQETQYF

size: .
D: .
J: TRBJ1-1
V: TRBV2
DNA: TGTGCCAGCCGTCAGGGGATTTACACTGAAGCTTTCTTT
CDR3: CASRQGIYTEAFF

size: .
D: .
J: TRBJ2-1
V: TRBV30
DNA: TGTGCCAGCCACGGGGAGGCTAGCGACGGGGGTGAGCAGTTCTTC
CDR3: CASHGEASDGGEQFF

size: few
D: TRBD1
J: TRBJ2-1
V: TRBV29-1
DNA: TGCAGCGGGAAACGGACAGGGGTAGGCAATGAGCAGTTCTTC
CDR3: CSGKRTGVGNEQFF

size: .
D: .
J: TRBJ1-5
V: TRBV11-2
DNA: TGTGCCAGCAGCTTAGTGCAGGGCCGCAATCAGCCCCAGCATTTT
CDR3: CASSLVQGRNQPQHF

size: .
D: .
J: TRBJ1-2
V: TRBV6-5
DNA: TGTGCCAGCACAAACGGAGGGTATGGCTACACCTTC
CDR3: CASTNGGYGYTF

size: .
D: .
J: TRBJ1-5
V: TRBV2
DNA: TGTGCCAGCAGTGATGGAGGCTCCAATCAGCCCCAGCATTTT
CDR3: CASSDGGSNQPQHF

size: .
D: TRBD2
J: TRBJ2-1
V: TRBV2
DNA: TGTGCCAGCAGTGTGTCGGGGGGGCGTGAGTCGTTCTTC
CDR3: CASSVSGGRESFF

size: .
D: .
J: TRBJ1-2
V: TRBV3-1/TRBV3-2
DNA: TGTGCCAGCAGCCAAGAGGGCAGGAACTATGGCTACACCTTC
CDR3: CASSQEGRNYGYTF

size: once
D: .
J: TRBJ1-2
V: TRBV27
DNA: TGTGCCAGCAGTTCTTTAGGGGACTCCAACTATGGCTACACCTTC
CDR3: CASSSLGDSNYGYTF

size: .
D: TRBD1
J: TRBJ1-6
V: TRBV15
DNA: TGTGCCACCAGTAGCTTGGGACAGGGGGATTCACCCCTCCACTTT
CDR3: CATSSLGQGDSPLHF

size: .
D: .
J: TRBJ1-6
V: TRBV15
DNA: TGTGCCACCAGCAGGGGGGGAGGGAATTCACCCCTCCACTTT
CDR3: CATSRGGGNSPLHF

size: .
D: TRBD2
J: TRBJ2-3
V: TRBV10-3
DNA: TGTGCCGTAGCGGGGGGGGCAGATACGCAGTATTTT
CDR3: CAVAGGADTQYF

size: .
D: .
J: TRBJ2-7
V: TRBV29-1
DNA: TGCAGCGTTCAAGGGAGCGGGTTCTACGAGCAGTACTTC
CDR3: CSVQGSGFYEQYF

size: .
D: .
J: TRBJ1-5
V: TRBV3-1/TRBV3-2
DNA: TGTGCCAGCAGCCAAGGCGGAGGGAATCAGCCCCAGCATTTT
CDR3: CASSQGGGNQPQHF

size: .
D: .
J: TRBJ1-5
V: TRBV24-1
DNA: TGTGCCACCAGTGAGGGGAGCGGGGGCAATCAGCCCCAGCATTTT
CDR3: CATSEGSGGNQPQHF

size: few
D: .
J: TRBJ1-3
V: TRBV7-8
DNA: TGTGCCAGCAGCTTCTCTACGCTCTCTGGAAACACCATATATTTT
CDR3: CASSFSTLSGNTIYF

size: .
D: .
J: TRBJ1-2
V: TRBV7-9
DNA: TGTGCCAGCAGCCCCCGACGTCCCAGGGAAACCTATGGCTACACCTTC
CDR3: CASSPRRPRETYGYTF

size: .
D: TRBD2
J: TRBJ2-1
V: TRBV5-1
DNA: TGCGCCAGCAGCTGGGAGGGTAGCGGGGTTAGCTACAATGAGCAGTTCTTC
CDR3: CASSWEGSGVSYNEQFF

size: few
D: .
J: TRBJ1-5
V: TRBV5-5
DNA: TGTGCCAGCAGCTTGTGGGGGCATCAGCCCCAGCATTTT
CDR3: CASSLWGHQPQHF

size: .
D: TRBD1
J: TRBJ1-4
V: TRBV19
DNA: TGTGCCAGTAGGCCGGCCCGGGACAGCGGAGGAGGAAAACTGTTTTTT
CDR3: CASRPARDSGGGKLFF